Each of the 17 T cell receptor beta chains below was sequenced from the same sample in a study of blood T cells in healthy people across ages. For the second PCR, which ran for about 7 to 11 cycles, a sample-barcoded 5' primer and a J-beta primer mix were used. MiXCR, run by TCRdb on the 5' RACE reads, gives a single entry per CDR3 protein. The sample consists of 800,000 to 950,000 distinct CDR3 sequences, about 36% of them appearing once. Sample: blood. Receptors originate from a man aged 18 to 30 in good health.

The chain couples TRBV9 to TRBJ2-5, with D possibly matching TRBD1 (6 bases). This CDR3 has 14 residues. From germline, CDR1 is SGDLS and CDR2 YYNGEE. V gave up 0 bases and J gave up 11 bases, with 17 bases separating them. Here the CDR3 DNA reads TGTGCCAGCAGCGTAGCTCCTACAGGGATTGAGCAGTACTTC. This translates into CASSVAPTGIEQYF. The variable domain in full, completed from reference TRBV9 and TRBJ2-5, reads DSGVTQTPKHLITATGQRVTLRCSPRSGDLSVYWYQQSLDQGLQFLIQYYNGEERAKGNILERFSAQQFPDLHSELNLSSLELGDSALYFCASSVAPTGIEQYFGPGTRLLVL.

This clonotype was counted only a few times. V and J are TRBV20-1 and TRBJ2-5; possible D gene TRBD2, 5 bases. The J call is uncertain, as TRBJ2-7 better fits the DNA end. The CDR3 totals 14 residues. The germline CDR1 and CDR2 sequences are DFQATT and SNEGSKA (reference sequence). CDR3: CSARSRSAGSEQYF. The CDR3 coding sequence is TGCAGTGCTAGGTCGCGATCGGCGGGCTCCGAGCAGTACTTC.

This clonotype has a handful of counts. The chain recombines TRBV4-2 with TRBJ2-3; 12 bases are shared with TRBD2. V gave up 4 bases and J gave up 1 base; unmatched junction bases: 12. CDR3 size: 19 residues. Germline CDR1 is LGHNA and CDR2 is YNFKEQ. CDR3 DNA sequence: TGTGCCAGCAGCCGAAGAGGCCTAGCGGGGGGGCAAGGCACAGATACGCAGTATTTT. Translating gives CASSRRGLAGGQGTDTQYF.

This clonotype came up a few times. The gene calls are TRBV20-1 and TRBJ2-1; D uncertain. The length of the CDR3 is 15 residues. Germline CDR1 reads DFQATT; CDR2 reads SNEGSKA (reference sequence). The V and J ends lost 3 bases and 0 bases respectively, with 12 bases between them. DNA of the CDR3: TGCAGTGCTAGGGGCCTCGCCAGCTCCTACAATGAGCAGTTCTTC. It is translated as CSARGLASSYNEQFF.

The chain has TRBV27 and TRBJ2-1; 7 bases are shared with TRBD1. There are 14 residues in the CDR3. Looked up from germline, CDR1 is MNHEY and CDR2 is SMNVEV (reference sequence). V dropped 5 bases and J dropped 10; count of bases not matched to a gene: 11. CDR3 in DNA: TGTGCCAGCAGTGTCAAACAGGGGAGAGGAGAGCAGTTCTTC. It is translated as CASSVKQGRGEQFF.

This clonotype has more than one count but fewer than ten. The chain couples TRBV20-1 to TRBJ1-6; 8 nucleotides align to TRBD1. This CDR3 region has 15 residues. The V gene's germline CDR1 is DFQATT and CDR2 SNEGSKA (reference sequence). V lost 0 bases, J lost 17 bases, and 15 bases stayed unmatched. The CDR3 region is CSARDRQGTLMGFHF. As DNA, the CDR3 is TGCAGTGCTAGAGATCGACAGGGGACACTAATGGGATTCCACTTT.

The rearrangement links TRBV9 to TRBJ2-5, with 13 bases lining up with TRBD2. The CDR3 totals 19 residues. From germline, CDR1 is SGDLS and CDR2 YYNGEE. V lost 4 bases, J lost 2 bases, and 14 bases stayed unmatched. As DNA, the CDR3 is TGTGCCAGCAGCCTCGGCCCTCGGACTAGCGGGGGAACTCAAGAGACCCAGTACTTC. Its translation: CASSLGPRTSGGTQETQYF.

The genes are TRBV15 and TRBJ1-1; 9 nucleotides match TRBD1. CDR1 is LNHNV, CDR2 YYDKDF, per germline (reference sequence). With V trimmed by 6 bases and J by 5 bases, 7 bases remained unmatched. The CDR3 spans 14 residues. The CDR3 nucleotides read TGTGCCACCAGGCCCGGACAGGGGACGACTGAAGCTTTCTTT. It yields the protein CATRPGQGTTEAFF.

This clonotype showed up just a few times. This rearrangement joins TRBV4-3 to TRBJ2-1, with TRBD2 matching over 9 bases. This CDR3 comprises 16 residues. Germline assignment: CDR1 LGHNA and CDR2 YSLEER. Trimming took 0 bases from V and 6 from J; bases not matched to a gene: 6. CDR3 in amino acids: CASSQDLASGVNEQFF. The CDR3 bases are TGCGCCAGCAGCCAAGACCTTGCTAGCGGGGTCAATGAGCAGTTCTTC.

This clonotype was found a few times. The chain joins TRBV7-9 to TRBJ2-7; 10 bases are shared with TRBD1. Germline V lookup: CDR1 SEHNR, CDR2 FQNEAQ (reference sequence). Trimming removed 4 bases from V and 1 base from J; junction bases left unmatched: 13. This CDR3 spans 18 amino acids. The chain's CDR3 is CASSSTGGSLKSSYEQYF. The DNA for the CDR3 is TGTGCCAGCAGCTCGACAGGGGGCAGCCTCAAGTCATCCTACGAGCAGTACTTC.

This chain links TRBV25-1 with TRBJ2-1; 11 bases map to TRBD2. CDR1 and CDR2 (germline): MGHDK, SYGVNS. This CDR3 region has 18 residues. Germline trimming cut 4 bases from V and 8 bases from J; bases unmatched to any gene: 16. The CDR3 sequence: CASSASSGGFIAGDEQFF. DNA for the CDR3: TGTGCCAGCAGTGCTTCTAGCGGGGGGTTCATAGCTGGCGATGAGCAGTTCTTC.

The J gene is TRBJ1-2, the V gene TRBV10-3; D may be TRBD1 (6 bases). This CDR3 has 11 amino acids. V was pared by 2 bases and J by 13 bases, with 11 bases between. From germline, CDR1 is ENHRY and CDR2 SYGVKD. Here the CDR3 reads CAISEGQNITF. CDR3 sequence (DNA): TGTGCCATCAGTGAGGGACAGAACATCACCTTC.

This clonotype was seen more than once but under ten times. This chain connects TRBV20-1 to TRBJ1-2; D perhaps matches TRBD1 (6 bases). This CDR3 spans 13 amino acids. Between the trimmed V and J ends, which lost 3 bases and 6 bases, there was a span of 14 bases. CDR1 and CDR2 from the germline V gene are DFQATT and SNEGSKA (reference sequence). The CDR3 sequence is CSARAGTRDGYTF. Here the CDR3 DNA reads TGCAGTGCTAGGGCAGGGACAAGAGATGGCTACACCTTC.

In this sample, this clonotype turned up many times. V is TRBV10-3 and J is TRBJ1-1, with 7 bases lining up with TRBD1. Germline V gene lookup returns CDR1 ENHRY and CDR2 SYGVKD. V lost 6 bases and J lost 0; bases outside the gene matches: 4. This CDR3 region has 14 residues. This CDR3 is CAIRRDSVNTEAFF. In DNA form, the CDR3 reads TGTGCCATCAGGAGGGACAGCGTGAACACTGAAGCTTTCTTT.

This clonotype was detected many times. The rearrangement links TRBV7-2 to TRBJ1-5; D unresolved. The V end was cut by 2 bases, the J end by 4 bases, with 6 bases between. This CDR3 is 13 amino acids long. Looked up from germline, CDR1 is SGHTA and CDR2 is FQGNSA. The CDR3 loop reads CASSLSWNQPQHF. As DNA, the CDR3 is TGTGCCAGCAGCTTATCCTGGAATCAGCCCCAGCATTTT.

In its sample, this clonotype was seen a few times. The junction differs from germline at one of its ends, possibly a read error. The V call is TRBV6-5, the J call TRBJ2-5, with 8 bases fitting TRBD1. CDR3 length: 15 amino acids. Per the germline V gene, CDR1 is MNHEY and CDR2 is SVGAGI. This CDR3 reads CASRSLDRAKETRYF. The CDR3 nucleotides are TGTGCCAGCAGGTCTCTGGACAGGGCAAAAGAGACCCGGTACTTC.

Note on this clonotype: A much larger clone is a single base away; this may be a read error. Without the conserved terminal phenylalanine or tryptophan, this CDR3 likely stems from a read error. The chain recombines TRBV5-1 with TRBJ2-3, with D hard to call. V was pared by 0 bases and J by 1 base, with 9 bases between. The CDR3 extends over 15 amino acids. Germline CDR1 is SGHRS and CDR2 is YFSETQ. The CDR3 coding sequence is TGCGCCAGCAGCTTGGCCCGCTCGGGCACAGATACGCAGTATATT. Protein: CASSLARSGTDTQYI.